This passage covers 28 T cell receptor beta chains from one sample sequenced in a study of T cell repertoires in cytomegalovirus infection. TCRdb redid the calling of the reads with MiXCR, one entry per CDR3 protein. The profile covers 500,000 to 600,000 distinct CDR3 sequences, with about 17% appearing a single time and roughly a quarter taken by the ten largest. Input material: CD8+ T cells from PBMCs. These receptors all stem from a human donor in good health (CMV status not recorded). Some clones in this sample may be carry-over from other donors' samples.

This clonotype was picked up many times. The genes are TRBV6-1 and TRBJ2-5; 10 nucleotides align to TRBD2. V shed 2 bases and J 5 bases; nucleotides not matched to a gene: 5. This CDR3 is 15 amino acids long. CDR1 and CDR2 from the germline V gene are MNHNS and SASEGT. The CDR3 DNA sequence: TGTGCCAGCAGTGAAACTAGCGGGATGGGCGAGACCCAGTACTTC. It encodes CASSETSGMGETQYF.

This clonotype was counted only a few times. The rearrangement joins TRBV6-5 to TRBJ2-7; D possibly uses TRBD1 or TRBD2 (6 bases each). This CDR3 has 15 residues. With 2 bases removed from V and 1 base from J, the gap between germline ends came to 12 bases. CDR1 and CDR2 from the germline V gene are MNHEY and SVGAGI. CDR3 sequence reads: CASSYGGTKSYEQYF. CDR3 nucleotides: TGTGCCAGCAGTTACGGAGGGACAAAATCCTACGAGCAGTACTTC.

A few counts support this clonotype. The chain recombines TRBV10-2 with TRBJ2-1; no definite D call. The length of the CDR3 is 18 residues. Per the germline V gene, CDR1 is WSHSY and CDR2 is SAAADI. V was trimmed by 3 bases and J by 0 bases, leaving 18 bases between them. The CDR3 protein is CASSEQDPRFGSYNEQFF. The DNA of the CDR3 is TGCGCCAGCAGTGAACAAGACCCCCGTTTCGGCTCCTACAATGAGCAGTTCTTC.

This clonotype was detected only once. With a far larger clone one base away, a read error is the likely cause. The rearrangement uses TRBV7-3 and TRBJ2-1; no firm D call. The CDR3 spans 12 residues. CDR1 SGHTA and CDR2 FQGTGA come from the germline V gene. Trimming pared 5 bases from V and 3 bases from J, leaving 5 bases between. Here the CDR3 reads CASSVDYNEQFF. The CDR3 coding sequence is TGTGCCAGCAGCGTGGACTACAATGAGCAGTTCTTC.

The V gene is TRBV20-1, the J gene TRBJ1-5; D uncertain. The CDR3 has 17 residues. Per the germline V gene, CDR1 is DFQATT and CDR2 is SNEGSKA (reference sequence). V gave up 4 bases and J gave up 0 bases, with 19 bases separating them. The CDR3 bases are TGCAGTGCTACGCTGGGAGTGCGGGATTATAGCAATCAGCCCCAGCATTTT. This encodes CSATLGVRDYSNQPQHF.

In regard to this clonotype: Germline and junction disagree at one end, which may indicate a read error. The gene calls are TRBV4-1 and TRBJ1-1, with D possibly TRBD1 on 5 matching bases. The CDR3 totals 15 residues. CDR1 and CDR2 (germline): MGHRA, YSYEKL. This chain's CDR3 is CVSSQDRQLNTEAFF. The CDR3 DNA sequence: TGCGTCAGCAGCCAAGATCGACAGCTGAACACTGAAGCTTTCTTT.

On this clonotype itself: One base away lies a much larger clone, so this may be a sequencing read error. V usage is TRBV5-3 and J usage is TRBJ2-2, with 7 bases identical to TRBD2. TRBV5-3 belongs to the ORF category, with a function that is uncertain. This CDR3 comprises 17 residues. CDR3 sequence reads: CTSSRTTSVPNTGELFF. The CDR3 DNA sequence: TGTACCAGCAGCCGAACAACTAGCGTCCCGAACACCGGGGAGCTGTTTTTT.

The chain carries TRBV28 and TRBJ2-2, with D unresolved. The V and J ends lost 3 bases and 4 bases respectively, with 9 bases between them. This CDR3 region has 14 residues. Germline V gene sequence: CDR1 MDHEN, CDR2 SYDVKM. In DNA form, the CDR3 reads TGTGCCAGCAGTTTTAATCGACTCACCGGGGAGCTGTTTTTT. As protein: CASSFNRLTGELFF. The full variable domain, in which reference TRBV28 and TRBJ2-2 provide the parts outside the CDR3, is DVKVTQSSRYLVKRTGEKVFLECVQDMDHENMFWYRQDPGLGLRLIYFSYDVKMKEKGDIPEGYSVSREKKERFSLILESASTNQTSMYLCASSFNRLTGELFFGEGSRLTVL.

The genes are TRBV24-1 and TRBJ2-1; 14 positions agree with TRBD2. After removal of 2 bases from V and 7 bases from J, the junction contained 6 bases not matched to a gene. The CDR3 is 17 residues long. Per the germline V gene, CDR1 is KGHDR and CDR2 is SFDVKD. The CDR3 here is CATSDYGLAGGGNEQFF. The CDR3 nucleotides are TGTGCCACCAGTGATTACGGACTAGCGGGAGGAGGGAATGAGCAGTTCTTC.

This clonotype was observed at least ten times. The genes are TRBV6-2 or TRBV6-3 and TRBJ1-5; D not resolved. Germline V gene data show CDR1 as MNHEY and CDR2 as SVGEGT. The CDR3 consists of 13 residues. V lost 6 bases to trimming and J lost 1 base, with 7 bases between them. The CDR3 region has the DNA TGTGCCAGCAGCTCAGAGAGCAATCAGCCCCAGCATTTT. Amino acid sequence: CASSSESNQPQHF.

The CDR3 DNA reads as TGCGCCAGCAGCTTTTACAGCTCCTACAATGAGCAGTTCTTC. It codes for CASSFYSSYNEQFF. The rearrangement uses TRBV5-1 and TRBJ2-1; no firm D call. Germline V CDR1 and CDR2: SGHRS, YFSETQ. Trimming removed 2 bases at V and 0 bases at J, with 6 bases between. The CDR3 is made up of 14 amino acids.

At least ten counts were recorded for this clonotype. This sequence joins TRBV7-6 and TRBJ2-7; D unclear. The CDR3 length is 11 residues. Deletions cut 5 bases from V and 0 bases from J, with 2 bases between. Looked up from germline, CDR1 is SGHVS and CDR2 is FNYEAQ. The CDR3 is CASSDSYEQYF. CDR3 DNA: TGTGCCAGCAGCGACTCCTACGAGCAGTACTTC.

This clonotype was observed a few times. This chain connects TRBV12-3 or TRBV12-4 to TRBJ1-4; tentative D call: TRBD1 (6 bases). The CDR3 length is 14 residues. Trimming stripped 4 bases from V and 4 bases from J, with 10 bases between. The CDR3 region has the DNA TGTGCCAGCAGTTCGACAGGCCTTAATGAAAAACTGTTTTTT. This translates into CASSSTGLNEKLFF.

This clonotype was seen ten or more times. CDR3 sequence reads: CASSWGQGDQPQHF. DNA of the CDR3: TGTGCCAGCAGCTGGGGACAGGGTGACCAGCCCCAGCATTTT. The chain links TRBV7-8 to TRBJ1-5; 9 nucleotides agree with TRBD1. The ends lost 4 bases at V and 7 bases at J; junction bases unmatched: 5. The CDR3 runs 14 residues. The V gene's germline CDR1 is SGHVS and CDR2 FQNEAQ.

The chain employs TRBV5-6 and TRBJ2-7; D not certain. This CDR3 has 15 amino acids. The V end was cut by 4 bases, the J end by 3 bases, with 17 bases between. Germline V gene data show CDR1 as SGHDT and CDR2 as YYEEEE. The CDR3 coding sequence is TGTGCCAGCAGCGAAGACAATCGCTCGTTCTACGAGCAGTACTTC. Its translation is CASSEDNRSFYEQYF.

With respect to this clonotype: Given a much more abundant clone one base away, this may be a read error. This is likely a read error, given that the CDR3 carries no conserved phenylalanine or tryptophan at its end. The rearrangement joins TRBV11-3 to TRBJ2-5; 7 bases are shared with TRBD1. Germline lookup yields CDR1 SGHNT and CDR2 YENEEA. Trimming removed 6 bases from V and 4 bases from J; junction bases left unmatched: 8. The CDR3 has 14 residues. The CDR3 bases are TGTGCCAGCAGACGGGACAGATGGTTAGAGACCCAGTACTTA. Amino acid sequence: CASRRDRWLETQYL.

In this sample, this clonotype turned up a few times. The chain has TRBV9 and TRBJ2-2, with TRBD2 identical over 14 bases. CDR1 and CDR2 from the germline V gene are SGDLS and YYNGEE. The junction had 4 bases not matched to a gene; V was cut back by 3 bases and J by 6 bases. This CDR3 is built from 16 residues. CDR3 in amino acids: CASSATSGRAAGELFF. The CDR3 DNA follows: TGTGCCAGCAGCGCGACTAGCGGGAGGGCCGCCGGGGAGCTGTTTTTT.

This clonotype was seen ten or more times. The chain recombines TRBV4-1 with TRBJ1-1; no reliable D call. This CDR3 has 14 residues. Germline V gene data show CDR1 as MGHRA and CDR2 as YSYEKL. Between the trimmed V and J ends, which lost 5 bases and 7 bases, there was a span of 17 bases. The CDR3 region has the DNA TGCGCCAGCAGCGAAGCGCCCTACGGCCTTGAAGCTTTCTTT. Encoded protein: CASSEAPYGLEAFF.

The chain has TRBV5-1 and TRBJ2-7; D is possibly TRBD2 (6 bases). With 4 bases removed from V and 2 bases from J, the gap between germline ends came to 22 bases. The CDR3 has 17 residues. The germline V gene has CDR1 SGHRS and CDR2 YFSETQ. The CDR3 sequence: CASSPLHLGGDTYEQYF. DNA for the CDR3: TGCGCCAGCAGCCCTCTCCACCTGGGCGGGGATACCTACGAGCAGTACTTC. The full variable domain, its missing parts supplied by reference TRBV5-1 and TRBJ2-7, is KAGVTQTPRYLIKTRGQQVTLSCSPISGHRSVSWYQQTPGQGLQFLFEYFSETQRNKGNFPGRFSGRQFSNSRSEMNVSTLELGDSALYLCASSPLHLGGDTYEQYFGPGTRLTVT.

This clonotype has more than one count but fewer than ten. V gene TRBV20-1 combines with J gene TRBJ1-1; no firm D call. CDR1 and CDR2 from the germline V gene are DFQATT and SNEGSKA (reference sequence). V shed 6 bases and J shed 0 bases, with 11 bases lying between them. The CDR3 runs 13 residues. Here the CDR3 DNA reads TGCAGTGCCAGTGGGAAAATGAACACTGAAGCTTTCTTT. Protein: CSASGKMNTEAFF.

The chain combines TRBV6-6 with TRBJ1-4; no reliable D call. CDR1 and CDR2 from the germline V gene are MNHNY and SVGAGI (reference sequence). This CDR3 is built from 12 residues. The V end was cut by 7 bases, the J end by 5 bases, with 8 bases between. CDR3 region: CASNSLNEKLFF. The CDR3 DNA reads TGTGCCAGCAACTCCTTAAATGAAAAACTGTTTTTT.

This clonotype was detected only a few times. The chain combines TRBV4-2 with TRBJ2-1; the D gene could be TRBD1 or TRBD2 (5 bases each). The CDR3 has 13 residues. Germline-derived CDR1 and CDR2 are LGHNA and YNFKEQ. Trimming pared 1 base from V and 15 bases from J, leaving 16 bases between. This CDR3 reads CASSQVPGQPPFF. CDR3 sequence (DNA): TGTGCCAGCAGCCAAGTTCCGGGGCAGCCCCCGTTCTTC.

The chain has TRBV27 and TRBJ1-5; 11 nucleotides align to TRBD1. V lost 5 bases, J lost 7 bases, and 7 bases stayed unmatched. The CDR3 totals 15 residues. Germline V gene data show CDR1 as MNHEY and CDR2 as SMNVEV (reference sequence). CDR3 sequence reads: CASSPGQGARQPQHF. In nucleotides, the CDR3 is TGTGCCAGCAGTCCCGGACAGGGGGCTCGACAGCCCCAGCATTTT.

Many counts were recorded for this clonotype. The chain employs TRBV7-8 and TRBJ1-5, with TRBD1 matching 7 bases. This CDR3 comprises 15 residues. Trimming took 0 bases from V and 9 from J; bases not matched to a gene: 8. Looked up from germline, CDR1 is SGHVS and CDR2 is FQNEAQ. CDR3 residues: CASSLAETGIGPQHF. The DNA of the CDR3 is TGTGCCAGCAGCTTAGCAGAGACAGGGATAGGGCCCCAGCATTTT. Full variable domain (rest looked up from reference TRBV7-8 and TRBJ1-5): GAGVSQSPRYKVAKRGQDVALRCDPISGHVSLFWYQQALGQGPEFLTYFQNEAQLDKSGLPSDRFFAERPEGSVSTLKIQRTQQEDSAVYLCASSLAETGIGPQHFGDGTRLSIL.

The CDR3 protein is CASSAYASGRAAGELFF. The CDR3 nucleotides read TGTGCCAGCAGCGCCTACGCTAGCGGGAGGGCCGCCGGGGAGCTGTTTTTT. The V and J genes are TRBV6-5 and TRBJ2-2; 12 bases align to TRBD2. The CDR3 loop spans 17 amino acids. V lost 6 bases and J lost 6; bases outside the gene matches: 11. Germline loops: CDR1 MNHEY, CDR2 SVGAGI.

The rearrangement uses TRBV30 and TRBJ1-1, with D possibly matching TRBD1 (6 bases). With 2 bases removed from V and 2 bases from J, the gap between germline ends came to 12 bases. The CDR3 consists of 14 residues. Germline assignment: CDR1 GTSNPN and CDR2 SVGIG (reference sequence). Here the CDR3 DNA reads TGTGCCTGGAGTCAGACAGGCTCAAACACTGAAGCTTTCTTT. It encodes CAWSQTGSNTEAFF.

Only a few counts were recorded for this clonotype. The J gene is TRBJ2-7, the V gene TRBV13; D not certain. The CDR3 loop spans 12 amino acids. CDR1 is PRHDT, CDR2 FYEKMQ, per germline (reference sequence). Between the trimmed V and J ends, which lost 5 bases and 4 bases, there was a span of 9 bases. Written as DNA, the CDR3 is TGTGCCAGCAGCAAAGGAAATTACGAGCAGTACTTC. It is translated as CASSKGNYEQYF.

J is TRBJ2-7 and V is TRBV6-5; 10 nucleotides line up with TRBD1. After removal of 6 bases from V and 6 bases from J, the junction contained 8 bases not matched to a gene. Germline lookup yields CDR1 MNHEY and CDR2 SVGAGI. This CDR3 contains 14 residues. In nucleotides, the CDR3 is TGTGCCAGCAGGCTCTCGGGACAGGGGCGCGAGCAGTACTTC. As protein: CASRLSGQGREQYF.